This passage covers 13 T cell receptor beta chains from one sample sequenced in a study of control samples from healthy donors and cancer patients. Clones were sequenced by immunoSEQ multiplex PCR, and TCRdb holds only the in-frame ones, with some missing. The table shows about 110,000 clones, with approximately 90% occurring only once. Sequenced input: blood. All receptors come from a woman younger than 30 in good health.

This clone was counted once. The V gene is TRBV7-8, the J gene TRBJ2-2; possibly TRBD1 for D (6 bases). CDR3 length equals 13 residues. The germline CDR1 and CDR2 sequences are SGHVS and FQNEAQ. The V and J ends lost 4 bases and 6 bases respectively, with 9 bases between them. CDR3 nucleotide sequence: TGTGCCAGCAGCTCAACAGGGTCCGGGGAGCTGTTTTTT. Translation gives CASSSTGSGELFF. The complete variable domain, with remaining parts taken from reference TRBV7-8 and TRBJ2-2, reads GAGVSQSPRYKVAKRGQDVALRCDPISGHVSLFWYQQALGQGPEFLTYFQNEAQLDKSGLPSDRFFAERPEGSVSTLKIQRTQQEDSAVYLCASSSTGSGELFFGEGSRLTVL.

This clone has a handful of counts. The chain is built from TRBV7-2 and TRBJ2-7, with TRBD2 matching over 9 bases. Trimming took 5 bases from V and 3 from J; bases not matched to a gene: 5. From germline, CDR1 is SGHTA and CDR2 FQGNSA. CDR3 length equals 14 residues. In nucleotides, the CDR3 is TGTGCCAGCAGCGCAAGAGCGGGAGGCTACGAGCAGTACTTC. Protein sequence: CASSARAGGYEQYF.

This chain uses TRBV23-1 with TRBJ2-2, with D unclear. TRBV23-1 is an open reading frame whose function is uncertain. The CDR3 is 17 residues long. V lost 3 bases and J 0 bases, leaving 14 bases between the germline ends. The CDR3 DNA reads TGCGCCAGCAGTCACAACCTTACTACCGCGAACACCGGGGAGCTGTTTTTT. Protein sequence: CASSHNLTTANTGELFF.

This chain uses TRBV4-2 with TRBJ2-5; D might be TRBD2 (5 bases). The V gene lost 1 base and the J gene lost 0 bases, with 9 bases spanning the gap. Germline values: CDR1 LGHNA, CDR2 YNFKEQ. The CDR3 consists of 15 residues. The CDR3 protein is CASSQGPGNQETQYF. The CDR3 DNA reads TGTGCCAGCAGCCAAGGCCCCGGGAACCAAGAGACCCAGTACTTC.

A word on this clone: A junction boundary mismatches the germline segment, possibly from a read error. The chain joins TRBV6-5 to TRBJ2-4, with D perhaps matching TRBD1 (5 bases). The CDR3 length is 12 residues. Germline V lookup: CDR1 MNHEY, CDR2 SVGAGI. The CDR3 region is CASSYLTAGQMF. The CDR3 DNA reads TGTGCCAGCAGTTACCTGACAGCCGGACAAATGTTC.

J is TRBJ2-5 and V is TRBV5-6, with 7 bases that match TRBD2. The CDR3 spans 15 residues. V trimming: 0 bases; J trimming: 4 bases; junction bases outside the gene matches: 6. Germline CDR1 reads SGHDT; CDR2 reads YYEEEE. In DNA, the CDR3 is TGTGCCAGCAGCTTGGGAGGGAGGGCCCGAGAGACCCAGTACTTC. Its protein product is CASSLGGRARETQYF.

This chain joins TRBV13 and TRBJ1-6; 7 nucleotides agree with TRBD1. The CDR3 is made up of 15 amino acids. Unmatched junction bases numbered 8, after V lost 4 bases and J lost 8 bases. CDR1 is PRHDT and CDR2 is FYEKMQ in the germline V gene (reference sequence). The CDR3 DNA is TGTGCCAGCAGCTCCCACGACAGGGTAGATTCACCCCTCCACTTT. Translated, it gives CASSSHDRVDSPLHF. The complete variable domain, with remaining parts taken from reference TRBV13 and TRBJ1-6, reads AAGVIQSPRHLIKEKRETATLKCYPIPRHDTVYWYQQGPGQDPQFLISFYEKMQSDKGSIPDRFSAQQFSDYHSELNMSSLELGDSALYFCASSSHDRVDSPLHFGNGTRLTVT.

The CDR3: CASSSDRFTDTQYF. Written as DNA, the CDR3 is TGTGCCAGCAGCTCTGACAGGTTCACAGATACGCAGTATTTT. This sequence joins TRBV5-4 and TRBJ2-3; D is possibly TRBD1 (6 bases). Germline V lookup: CDR1 SGHNT, CDR2 YYREEE (reference sequence). V was pared by 3 bases and J by 2 bases, with 10 bases between. The CDR3 has 14 amino acids.

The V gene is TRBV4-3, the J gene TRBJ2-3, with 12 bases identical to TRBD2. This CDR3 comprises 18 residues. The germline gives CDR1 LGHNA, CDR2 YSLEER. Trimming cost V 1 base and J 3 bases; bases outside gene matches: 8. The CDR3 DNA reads TGCGCCAGCAGCCAAGTAGGTCTAGCGGGAGGGCAAACAGATACGCAGTATTTT. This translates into CASSQVGLAGGQTDTQYF.

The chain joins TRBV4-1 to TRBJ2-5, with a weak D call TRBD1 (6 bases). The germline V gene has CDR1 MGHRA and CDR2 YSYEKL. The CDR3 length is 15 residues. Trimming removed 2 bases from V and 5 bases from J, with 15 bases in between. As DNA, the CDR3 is TGCGCCAGCAGCCAACCCCTGGGACATTACGAGACCCAGTACTTC. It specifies CASSQPLGHYETQYF.

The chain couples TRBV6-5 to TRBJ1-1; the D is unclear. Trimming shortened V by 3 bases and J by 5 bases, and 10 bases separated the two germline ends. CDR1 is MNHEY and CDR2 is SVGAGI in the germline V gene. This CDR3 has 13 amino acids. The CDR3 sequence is CASSYLGSTEAFF. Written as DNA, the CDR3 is TGTGCCAGCAGTTATCTCGGGAGTACTGAAGCTTTCTTT.

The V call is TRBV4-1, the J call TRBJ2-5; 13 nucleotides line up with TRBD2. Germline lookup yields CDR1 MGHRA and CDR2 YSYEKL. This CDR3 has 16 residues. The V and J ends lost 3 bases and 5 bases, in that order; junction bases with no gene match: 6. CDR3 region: CASSHPRTSGSETQYF. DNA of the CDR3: TGCGCCAGCAGCCACCCCCGGACTAGCGGGAGTGAGACCCAGTACTTC.

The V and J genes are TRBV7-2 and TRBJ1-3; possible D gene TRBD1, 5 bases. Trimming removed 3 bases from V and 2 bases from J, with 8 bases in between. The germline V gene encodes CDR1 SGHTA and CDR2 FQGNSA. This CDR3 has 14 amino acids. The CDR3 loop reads CASSFRGTGNTIYF. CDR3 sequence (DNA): TGTGCCAGCAGCTTTAGGGGAACTGGAAACACCATATATTTT.